These 4 T cell receptor beta chains came from one sample sequenced in a study of blood T cell repertoires in COVID-19. Libraries were prepared by immunoSEQ multiplex PCR; TCRdb keeps only in-frame clonotypes and omits some of them. The sample lists about 140,000 clones; approximately 84% were seen once. The source material was peripheral blood. Every receptor here comes from a human donor in a cohort sampled during active COVID-19.

J is TRBJ1-1 and V is TRBV29-1; 7 nucleotides match TRBD1. Trimming removed 4 bases from V and 3 bases from J; junction bases left unmatched: 8. In germline, CDR1 is SQVTM, CDR2 ANQGSEA. The CDR3 consists of 14 residues. CDR3 nucleotide sequence: TGCAGCGTTGGTCAGGGGGTCAAGGACACTGAAGCTTTCTTT. Its protein product is CSVGQGVKDTEAFF.

This clone is a singleton in its sample. The rearrangement links TRBV5-4 to TRBJ2-1, with 8 bases identical to TRBD2. The CDR3 runs to 15 residues. The J segment lost 4 bases and the V segment lost 3 bases, leaving 6 bases of the junction unmatched. Germline V CDR1 and CDR2: SGHNT, YYREEE (reference sequence). CDR3 loop: CASSSTSGEYNEQFF. The CDR3 coding sequence is TGTGCCAGCAGCTCAACTAGCGGAGAATACAATGAGCAGTTCTTC.

J is TRBJ2-7 and V is TRBV5-1, with 12 positions matching TRBD1. The junction had 6 bases not matched to a gene; V was cut back by 4 bases and J by 4 bases. This CDR3 comprises 15 residues. Germline CDR1 and CDR2: SGHRS and YFSETQ. DNA of the CDR3: TGCGCCAGCAGCACGGGGACAGGGGGCGCGTACGAGCAGTACTTC. It is translated as CASSTGTGGAYEQYF.

V usage is TRBV28 and J usage is TRBJ2-2, with D possibly TRBD2 on 5 matching bases. Germline lookup yields CDR1 MDHEN and CDR2 SYDVKM. Between the trimmed V and J ends, which lost 6 bases and 5 bases, there was a span of 28 bases. The CDR3 consists of 19 residues. The CDR3 region is CASSPPAVGVSGITGELFF. The CDR3 DNA follows: TGTGCCAGCAGCCCCCCAGCCGTCGGGGTTAGTGGTATAACCGGGGAGCTGTTTTTT.